Included here is one TCR beta chain sequence, with context. No antigen is known for it. The record originates from a study of blood T cells in healthy people across ages. The study, taken as a whole, reports: Older individuals had lower TCR beta diversity per million T cells (the decline was roughly linear).

Together with a sample-barcoded 5' primer, a J-beta primer mix was included in a second PCR lasting roughly 6 to 12 cycles. Each sample provided no less than 3 million CDR3-containing paired-end reads. One entry per CDR3 protein results from TCRdb running MiXCR on the 5' RACE reads. In the table there are about 930,000 distinct CDR3 sequences, roughly 28% of which are singletons. V lost 3 bases to trimming and J lost 0 bases, with 18 bases between them. Germline CDR1 and CDR2: SGDLS and YYNGEE. This CDR3 contains 17 residues. Another study also made use of these data, one on T cells of mothers and their children. That paper notes: Second-PCR primer M1S introduced sample barcodes and 2-4 random nucleotides. The overlap seen between related mothers and children slightly exceeded that of unrelated pairs, though not significantly.

What was sequenced was blood. The receptor's source is a woman between 40 and 50 years old in good health. The chain links TRBV9 to TRBJ1-1; a weak D match, TRBD1 (5 bases). CDR3 residues: CASSEWRFQGVNTEAFF. In nucleotides, the CDR3 is TGTGCCAGCAGCGAGTGGAGGTTTCAAGGGGTGAACACTGAAGCTTTCTTT.